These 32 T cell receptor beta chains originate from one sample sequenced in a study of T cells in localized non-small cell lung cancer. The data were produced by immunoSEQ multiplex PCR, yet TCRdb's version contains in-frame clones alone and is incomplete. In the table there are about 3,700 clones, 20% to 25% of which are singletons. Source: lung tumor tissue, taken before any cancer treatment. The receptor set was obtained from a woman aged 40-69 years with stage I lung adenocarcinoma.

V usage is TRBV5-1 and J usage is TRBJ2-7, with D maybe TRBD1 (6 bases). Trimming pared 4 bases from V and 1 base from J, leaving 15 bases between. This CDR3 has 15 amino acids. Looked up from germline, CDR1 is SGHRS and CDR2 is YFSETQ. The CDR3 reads CASSHARTDSYEQYF. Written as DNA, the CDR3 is TGCGCCAGCAGCCACGCGCGGACAGATTCCTACGAGCAGTACTTC.

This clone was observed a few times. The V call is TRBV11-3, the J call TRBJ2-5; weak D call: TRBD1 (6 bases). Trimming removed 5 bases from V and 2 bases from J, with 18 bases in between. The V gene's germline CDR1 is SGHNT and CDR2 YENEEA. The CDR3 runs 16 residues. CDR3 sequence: CASSAWTASSQETQYF. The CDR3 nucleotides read TGTGCCAGCAGCGCATGGACAGCATCATCTCAAGAGACCCAGTACTTC.

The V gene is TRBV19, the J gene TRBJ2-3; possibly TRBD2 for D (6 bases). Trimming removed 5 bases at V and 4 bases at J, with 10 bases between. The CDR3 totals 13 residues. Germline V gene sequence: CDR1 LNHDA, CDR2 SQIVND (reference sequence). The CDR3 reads CASSVGLADTQYF. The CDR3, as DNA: TGTGCCAGTAGTGTGGGACTGGCAGATACGCAGTATTTT.

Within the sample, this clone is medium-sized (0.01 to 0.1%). CDR3 in amino acids: CASSGQIYGYTF. DNA of the CDR3: TGTGCCAGCAGTGGACAGATCTATGGCTACACCTTC. The rearrangement joins TRBV9 to TRBJ1-2; D is perhaps TRBD1 (6 bases). From germline, CDR1 is SGDLS and CDR2 YYNGEE. The ends were cut back, 5 bases at V and 4 bases at J, with 9 bases in the middle. The CDR3 runs to 12 residues.

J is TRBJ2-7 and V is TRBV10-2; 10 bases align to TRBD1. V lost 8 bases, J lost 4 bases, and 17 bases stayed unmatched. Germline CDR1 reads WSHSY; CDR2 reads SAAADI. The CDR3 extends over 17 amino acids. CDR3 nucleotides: TGCGCCAGCTCCGGGTCCCGGCGGGGACAGGGGACTTACGAGCAGTACTTC. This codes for CASSGSRRGQGTYEQYF.

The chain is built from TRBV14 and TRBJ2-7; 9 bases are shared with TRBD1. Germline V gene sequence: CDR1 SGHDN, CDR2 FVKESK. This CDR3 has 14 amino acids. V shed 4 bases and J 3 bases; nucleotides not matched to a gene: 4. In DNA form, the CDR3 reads TGTGCCAGCAGCCTGACAGGGGGAGACTACGAGCAGTACTTC. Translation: CASSLTGGDYEQYF.

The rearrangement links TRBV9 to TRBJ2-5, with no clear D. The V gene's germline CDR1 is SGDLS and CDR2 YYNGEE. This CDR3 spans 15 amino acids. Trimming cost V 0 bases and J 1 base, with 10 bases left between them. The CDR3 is CASSVDNSLQETQYF. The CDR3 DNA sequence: TGTGCCAGCAGCGTAGACAACAGCCTCCAAGAGACCCAGTACTTC.

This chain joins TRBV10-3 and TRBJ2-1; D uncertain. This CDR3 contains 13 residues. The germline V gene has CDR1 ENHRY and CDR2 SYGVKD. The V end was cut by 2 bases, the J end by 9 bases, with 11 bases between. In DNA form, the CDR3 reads TGTGCCATCAGTGAGGTGTGGGATGGTGAGCAGTTCTTC. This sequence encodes CAISEVWDGEQFF.

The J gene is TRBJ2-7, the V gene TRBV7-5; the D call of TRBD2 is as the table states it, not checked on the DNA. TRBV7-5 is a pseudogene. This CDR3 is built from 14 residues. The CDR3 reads CASSGLAGVYEQYF. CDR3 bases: TGTGCCAGCAGCGGACTAGCGGGAGTTTACGAGCAGTACTTC.

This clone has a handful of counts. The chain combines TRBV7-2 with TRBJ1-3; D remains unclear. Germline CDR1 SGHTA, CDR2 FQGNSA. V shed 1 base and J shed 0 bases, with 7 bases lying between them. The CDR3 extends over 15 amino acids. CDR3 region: CASSLVGSSGNTIYF. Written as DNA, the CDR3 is TGTGCCAGCAGCTTAGTCGGGAGCTCTGGAAACACCATATATTTT.

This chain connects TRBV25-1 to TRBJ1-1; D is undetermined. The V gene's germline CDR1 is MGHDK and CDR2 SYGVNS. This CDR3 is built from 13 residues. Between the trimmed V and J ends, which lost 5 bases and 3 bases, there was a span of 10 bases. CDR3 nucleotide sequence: TGTGCCAGCAGTTCGAACGGCGACACTGAAGCTTTCTTT. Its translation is CASSSNGDTEAFF.

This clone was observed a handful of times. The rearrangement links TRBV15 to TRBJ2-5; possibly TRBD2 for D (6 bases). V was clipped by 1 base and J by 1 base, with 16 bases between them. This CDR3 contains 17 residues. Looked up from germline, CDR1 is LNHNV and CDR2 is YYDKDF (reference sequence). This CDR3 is CATSRVEGVGVQETQYF. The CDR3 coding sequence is TGTGCCACCAGCAGAGTGGAGGGCGTGGGGGTCCAAGAGACCCAGTACTTC.

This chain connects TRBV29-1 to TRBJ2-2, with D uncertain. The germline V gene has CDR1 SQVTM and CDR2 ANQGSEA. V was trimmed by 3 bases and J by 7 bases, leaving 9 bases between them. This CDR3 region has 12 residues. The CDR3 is CSVEMDGGELFF. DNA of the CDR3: TGCAGCGTTGAGATGGACGGCGGGGAGCTGTTTTTT.

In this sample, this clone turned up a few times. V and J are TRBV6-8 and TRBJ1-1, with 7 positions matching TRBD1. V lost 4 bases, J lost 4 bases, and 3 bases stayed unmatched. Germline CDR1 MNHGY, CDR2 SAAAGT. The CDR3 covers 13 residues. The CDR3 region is CASSLSGGTEAFF. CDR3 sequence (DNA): TGTGCCAGCAGTTTATCAGGGGGCACTGAAGCTTTCTTT.

The CDR3 DNA follows: TGTGCCAGCAGCCCGGTGGCTCAAGAGACCCAGTACTTC. Its protein product is CASSPVAQETQYF. The rearrangement joins TRBV14 to TRBJ2-5, with unresolved D. V was pared by 4 bases and J by 2 bases, with 8 bases between. The CDR3 length is 13 residues. Germline V gives CDR1 SGHDN, CDR2 FVKESK.

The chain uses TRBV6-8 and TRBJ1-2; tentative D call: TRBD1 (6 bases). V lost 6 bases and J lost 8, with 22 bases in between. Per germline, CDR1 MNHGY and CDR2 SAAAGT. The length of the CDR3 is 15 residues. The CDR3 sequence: CASSHRGWGAYGYTF. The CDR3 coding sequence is TGTGCCAGCAGCCACCGAGGGTGGGGGGCTTACGGCTACACCTTC.

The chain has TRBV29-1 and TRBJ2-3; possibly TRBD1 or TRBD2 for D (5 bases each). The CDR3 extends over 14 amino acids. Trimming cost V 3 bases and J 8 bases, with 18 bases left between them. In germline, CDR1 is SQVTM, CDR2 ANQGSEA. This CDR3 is CSVDWVGSQGTQYF. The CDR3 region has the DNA TGCAGCGTTGATTGGGTTGGGAGTCAGGGTACGCAGTATTTT.

The CDR3 DNA reads TGCGCCAGCAGTTCCGGACAGGACCCCGAAGCTTTCTTT. Residues: CASSSGQDPEAFF. The chain is built from TRBV10-2 and TRBJ1-1; 7 nucleotides line up with TRBD1. This CDR3 is built from 13 residues. V dropped 5 bases and J dropped 8; count of bases not matched to a gene: 8. Germline CDR1 and CDR2: WSHSY and SAAADI.

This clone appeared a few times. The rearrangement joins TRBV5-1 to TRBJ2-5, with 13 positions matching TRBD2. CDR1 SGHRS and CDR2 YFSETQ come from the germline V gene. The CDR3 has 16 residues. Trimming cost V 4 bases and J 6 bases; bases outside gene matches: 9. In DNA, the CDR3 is TGCGCCAGCAGCGGAACTGGGACTAGCGGGGTGAAGACCCAGTACTTC. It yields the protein CASSGTGTSGVKTQYF. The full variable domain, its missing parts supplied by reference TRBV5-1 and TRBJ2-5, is KAGVTQTPRYLIKTRGQQVTLSCSPISGHRSVSWYQQTPGQGLQFLFEYFSETQRNKGNFPGRFSGRQFSNSRSEMNVSTLELGDSALYLCASSGTGTSGVKTQYFGPGTRLLVL.

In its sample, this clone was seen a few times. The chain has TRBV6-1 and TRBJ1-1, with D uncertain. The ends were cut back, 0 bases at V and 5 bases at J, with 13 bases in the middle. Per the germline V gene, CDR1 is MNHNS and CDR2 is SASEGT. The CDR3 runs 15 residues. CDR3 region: CASSEAEPGWTEAFF. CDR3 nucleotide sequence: TGTGCCAGCAGTGAAGCAGAACCAGGCTGGACTGAAGCTTTCTTT.

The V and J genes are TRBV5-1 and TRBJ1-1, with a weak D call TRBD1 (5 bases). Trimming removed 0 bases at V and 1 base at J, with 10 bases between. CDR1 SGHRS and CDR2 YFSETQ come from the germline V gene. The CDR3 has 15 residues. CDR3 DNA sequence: TGCGCCAGCAGCTTGGTCGGGGCAGGGAACACTGAAGCTTTCTTT. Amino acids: CASSLVGAGNTEAFF. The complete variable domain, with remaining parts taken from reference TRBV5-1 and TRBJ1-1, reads KAGVTQTPRYLIKTRGQQVTLSCSPISGHRSVSWYQQTPGQGLQFLFEYFSETQRNKGNFPGRFSGRQFSNSRSEMNVSTLELGDSALYLCASSLVGAGNTEAFFGQGTRLTVV.

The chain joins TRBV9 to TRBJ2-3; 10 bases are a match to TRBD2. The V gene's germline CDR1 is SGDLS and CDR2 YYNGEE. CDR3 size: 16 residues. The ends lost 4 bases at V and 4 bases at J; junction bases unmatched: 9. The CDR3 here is CASSPMIAGGPDTQYF. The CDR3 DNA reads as TGTGCCAGCAGCCCAATGATAGCGGGGGGCCCAGATACGCAGTATTTT. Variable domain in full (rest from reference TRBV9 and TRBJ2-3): DSGVTQTPKHLITATGQRVTLRCSPRSGDLSVYWYQQSLDQGLQFLIQYYNGEERAKGNILERFSAQQFPDLHSELNLSSLELGDSALYFCASSPMIAGGPDTQYFGPGTRLTVL.

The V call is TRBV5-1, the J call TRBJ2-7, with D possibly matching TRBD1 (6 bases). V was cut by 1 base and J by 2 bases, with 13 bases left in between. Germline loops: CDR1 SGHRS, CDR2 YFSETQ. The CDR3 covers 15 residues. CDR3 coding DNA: TGCGCCAGCAGCTTGTGGACAGCGGAAACCTACGAGCAGTACTTC. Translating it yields CASSLWTAETYEQYF.

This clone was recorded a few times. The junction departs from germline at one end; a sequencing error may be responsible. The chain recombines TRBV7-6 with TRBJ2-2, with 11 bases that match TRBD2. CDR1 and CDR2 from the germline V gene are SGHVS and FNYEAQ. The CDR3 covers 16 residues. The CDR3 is CASSPTSGGWTGELFF. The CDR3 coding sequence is TGTGCTAGCAGTCCTACTAGCGGGGGCTGGACCGGGGAGCTGTTTTTT.

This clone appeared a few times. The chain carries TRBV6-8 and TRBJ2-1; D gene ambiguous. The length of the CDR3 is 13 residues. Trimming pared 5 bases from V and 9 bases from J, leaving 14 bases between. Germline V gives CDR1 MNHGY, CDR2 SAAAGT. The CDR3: CASSQTRAGEQFF. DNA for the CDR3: TGTGCCAGCAGTCAGACCCGGGCTGGTGAGCAGTTCTTC.

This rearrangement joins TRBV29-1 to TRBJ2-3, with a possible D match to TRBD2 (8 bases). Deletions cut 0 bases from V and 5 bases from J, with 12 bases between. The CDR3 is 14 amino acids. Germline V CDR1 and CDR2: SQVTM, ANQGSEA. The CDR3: CSVEDGRGQDTQYF. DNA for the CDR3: TGCAGCGTTGAAGACGGGAGGGGGCAAGATACGCAGTATTTT.

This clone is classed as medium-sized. The CDR3 here is CASSPGRTNQPQHF. In nucleotides, the CDR3 is TGTGCCAGCAGCCCAGGGAGGACTAATCAGCCCCAGCATTTT. The rearrangement links TRBV11-3 to TRBJ1-5; TRBD1 might be the D (5 bases). Trimming shortened V by 5 bases and J by 4 bases, and 12 bases separated the two germline ends. This CDR3 is 14 amino acids long. Germline V gene sequence: CDR1 SGHNT, CDR2 YENEEA.

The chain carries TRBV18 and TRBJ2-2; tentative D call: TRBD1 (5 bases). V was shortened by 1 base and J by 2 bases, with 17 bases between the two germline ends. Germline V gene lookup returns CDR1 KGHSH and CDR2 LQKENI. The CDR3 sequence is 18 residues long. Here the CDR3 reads CASSPQPLTAANTGELFF. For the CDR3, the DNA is TGTGCCAGCTCACCACAACCTCTGACAGCCGCAAACACCGGGGAGCTGTTTTTT.

The chain's CDR3 is CASSAEQGYEQYF. CDR3 nucleotide sequence: TGTGCCAGCAGTGCCGAACAGGGGTACGAGCAGTACTTC. The rearrangement links TRBV6-8 to TRBJ2-7; 7 bases align to TRBD1. Germline CDR1 reads MNHGY; CDR2 reads SAAAGT. V shed 5 bases, J shed 4 bases, and the junction held 5 bases outside the gene matches. This CDR3 contains 13 residues.

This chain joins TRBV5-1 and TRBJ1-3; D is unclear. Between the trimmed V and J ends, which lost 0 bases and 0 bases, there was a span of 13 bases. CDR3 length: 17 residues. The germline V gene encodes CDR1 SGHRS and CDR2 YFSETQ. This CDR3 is CASSLDIGVSSGNTIYF. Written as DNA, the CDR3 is TGCGCCAGCAGCTTGGACATCGGGGTGAGCTCTGGAAACACCATATATTTT.

The DNA for the CDR3 is TGTGCCAGCAGCTTAGACTCGGCGTCCTACAATGAGCAGTTCTTC. Amino acids: CASSLDSASYNEQFF. This sequence joins TRBV11-3 and TRBJ2-1; D ambiguous. The CDR3 sequence is 15 residues long. V shed 0 bases and J shed 1 base, with 7 bases lying between them. Germline V gene sequence: CDR1 SGHNT, CDR2 YENEEA.

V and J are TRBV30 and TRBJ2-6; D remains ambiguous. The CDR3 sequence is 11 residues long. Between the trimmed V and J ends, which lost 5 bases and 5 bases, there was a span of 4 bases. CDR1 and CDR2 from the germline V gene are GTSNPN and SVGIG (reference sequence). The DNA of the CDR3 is TGTGCCTGGGATAGGGCCAACGTCCTGACTTTC. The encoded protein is CAWDRANVLTF.